The rows below give T cell receptor beta chains drawn from one sample of a study of T cell responses to AZD1222 COVID-19 vaccine. Assay used: immunoSEQ multiplex PCR; TCRdb lists only in-frame clones, some missing. Of about 150,000 clones in the sample, about 91% are singletons; the top ten hold roughly 3.5%. Sequencing was performed on peripheral blood, taken on day 0 of MenACWY control vaccination. These receptors were taken from an adult in good health. The CDR3 runs from the conserved cysteine through the conserved F or W. The D gene is left open where the match is weak. Size tells how often a clone was seen (once, few, many) or the class of an expanded clone, and some rows leave it out.

V gene,J gene,D gene,clone size,CDR3 DNA,CDR3 protein
TRBV5-5,TRBJ2-2,TRBD2,NA,TGTGCCAGCAGCTTGTCGCTAGCGGGAGTCACCGGGGAGCTGTTTTTT,CASSLSLAGVTGELFF
TRBV28,TRBJ1-2,NA,NA,TGTGCCAGCAGTTTCGAGGGACGTGGGCCTAACTATGGCTACACCTTC,CASSFEGRGPNYGYTF
TRBV19,TRBJ2-5,NA,NA,TGTGCCAGTAGTAGGGGCCTGGGCCTAGGGACCCAGTACTTC,CASSRGLGLGTQYF
TRBV29-1,TRBJ1-2,TRBD1,NA,TGCAGCGTTGGGGGCCAGGACAGGGGAACTGGCTACACCTTC,CSVGGQDRGTGYTF
TRBV18,TRBJ1-5,TRBD1,NA,TGTGCCAGCTCAGGGACAGACAATCAGCCCCAGCATTTT,CASSGTDNQPQHF
TRBV5-4,TRBJ2-7,NA,NA,TGTGCCAGCAGCGGTCATCAGAGTTACGAGCAGTACTTC,CASSGHQSYEQYF
TRBV7-2,TRBJ1-2,NA,once,TGTGCCAGCAGCTTAAAATGGTCCTCTGGGGGCTACACCTTC,CASSLKWSSGGYTF
TRBV7-3,TRBJ2-1,NA,once,TGTGCCAGCAGCTTCGGGGTAGGGAGGAGTGAGCAGTTCTTC,CASSFGVGRSEQFF
TRBV27,TRBJ2-7,TRBD1,NA,TGTGCCAGCAGTTCATGGACAGGGACGGTTGGGGAGCAGTACTTC,CASSSWTGTVGEQYF
TRBV5-4,TRBJ2-1,TRBD1,NA,TGTGCCAGCAGCTTGGTAAGACAGGGGGGCAATGAGCAGTTCTTC,CASSLVRQGGNEQFF
TRBV10-1,TRBJ2-1,TRBD2,NA,TGCGCCAGCAGTGAGTCAACAGCGGGGGGCCCGTTCTTC,CASSESTAGGPFF
TRBV29-1,TRBJ2-5,TRBD1,NA,TGCAGCGTTGATCCTTCGGACAGGCCACAAGAGACCCAGTACTTC,CSVDPSDRPQETQYF
TRBV7-6,TRBJ2-5,NA,NA,TGTGCCAGCAGCTTTACTGGGGGTGAGACCCAGTACTTC,CASSFTGGETQYF
TRBV7-9,TRBJ2-7,TRBD1,NA,TGTGCCAGCAGCCTACAGGGGGCGGGCGGGAGAAGGACCTACGAGCAGTACTTC,CASSLQGAGGRRTYEQYF
TRBV9,TRBJ2-2,NA,NA,TGTGCCAGCAGCGTAGTAGGGAGAACGAACACCGGGGAGCTGTTTTTT,CASSVVGRTNTGELFF
TRBV4-1,TRBJ2-7,NA,few,TGCGCCAGCAGCCAAGACAGCTACGAGCAGTACTTC,CASSQDSYEQYF
TRBV9,TRBJ1-3,TRBD1,NA,TGTGCCAGCACTCCCCAGCCCGGACAGGGAGGTAACACCATATATTTT,CASTPQPGQGGNTIYF
TRBV5-6,TRBJ2-3,TRBD2,NA,TGTGCCAGCAGCCCCCAGGGGCGACTAGCGGGAGGCCACACAGATACGCAGTATTTT,CASSPQGRLAGGHTDTQYF
TRBV2,TRBJ2-5,TRBD2,NA,TGTGCCAGCACCGAAGGGAGGGGAGAGACCCAGTACTTC,CASTEGRGETQYF
TRBV28,TRBJ1-5,NA,NA,TGTGCCACCTCCAGACGCGCTAGCAATCAGCCCCAGCATTTT,CATSRRASNQPQHF
TRBV2,TRBJ1-5,TRBD1,NA,TGTGCCAGCAGTGAACAGGGGGCGACGTTTCAGCCCCAGCATTTT,CASSEQGATFQPQHF
TRBV19,TRBJ2-3,TRBD2,NA,TGTGCCAGTAGTCCAGCGGGACTAGCGGGACGCACAGATACGCAGTATTTT,CASSPAGLAGRTDTQYF
TRBV3-1/TRBV3-2,TRBJ2-7,TRBD2,few,TGTGCCAGCAGCCAAGTGCCTAGCGGGCCCGAGGATGAGGAGCAGTACTTC,CASSQVPSGPEDEEQYF
TRBV24-1,TRBJ2-2,NA,NA,TGTGCCACCAGTGATTTAAATCTGTCCGGGGAGCTGTTTTTT,CATSDLNLSGELFF
TRBV7-3,TRBJ1-1,TRBD1,NA,TGTGCCAGCAGCTCGACAGGGCTTCTCACTGAAGCTTTCTTT,CASSSTGLLTEAFF
TRBV27,TRBJ1-5,NA,NA,TGTGCCACCCGGCACAGAGTCAATCAGCCCCAGCATTTT,CATRHRVNQPQHF
TRBV6-2/TRBV6-3,TRBJ2-7,NA,once,TGTGCCAGCAGTTACGAGGGGCTCTACGAGCAGTACTTC,CASSYEGLYEQYF
TRBV11-3,TRBJ1-1,TRBD1,once,TGTGCCAGCAGCCCCAAACAGGGGGCTCTGAACACTGAAGCTTTCTTT,CASSPKQGALNTEAFF
TRBV6-1,TRBJ2-1,TRBD2,NA,TGTGCCAGCAATGAGAACCTCGGACTAGCGGGGGCCGAGGGGTGGTTCTTC,CASNENLGLAGAEGWFF
TRBV2,TRBJ2-1,TRBD2,NA,TGTGCCAGCAGTCGTTACAACCGACTAGCGGGAGGGTCAAGGAATGAGCAGTTCTTC,CASSRYNRLAGGSRNEQFF
TRBV28,TRBJ2-7,TRBD1,NA,TGTGCCAGCAGTTCTCCCGGGACAGCCTACGAGCAGTACTTC,CASSSPGTAYEQYF
TRBV29-1,TRBJ2-1,TRBD2,NA,TGCAGCGTAACTAGCGGGAGTTACAATGAGCAGTTCTTC,CSVTSGSYNEQFF
TRBV2,TRBJ1-4,TRBD1,NA,TGTGCCAGCAGTGGTGGGACAGGCTTTAATGAAAAACTGTTTTTT,CASSGGTGFNEKLFF
TRBV11-2,TRBJ2-3,TRBD2,NA,TGTGCCAGCCGCGGGAGGGCCCCAGATACGCAGTATTTT,CASRGRAPDTQYF
TRBV29-1,TRBJ1-2,NA,NA,TGCAGCGTGGGAGGGGGGAACTATGGCTACACCTTC,CSVGGGNYGYTF
TRBV19,TRBJ1-5,TRBD1,few,TGTGCCAGTAGCGGGACAGGGGGACCTCAGCCCCAGCATTTT,CASSGTGGPQPQHF